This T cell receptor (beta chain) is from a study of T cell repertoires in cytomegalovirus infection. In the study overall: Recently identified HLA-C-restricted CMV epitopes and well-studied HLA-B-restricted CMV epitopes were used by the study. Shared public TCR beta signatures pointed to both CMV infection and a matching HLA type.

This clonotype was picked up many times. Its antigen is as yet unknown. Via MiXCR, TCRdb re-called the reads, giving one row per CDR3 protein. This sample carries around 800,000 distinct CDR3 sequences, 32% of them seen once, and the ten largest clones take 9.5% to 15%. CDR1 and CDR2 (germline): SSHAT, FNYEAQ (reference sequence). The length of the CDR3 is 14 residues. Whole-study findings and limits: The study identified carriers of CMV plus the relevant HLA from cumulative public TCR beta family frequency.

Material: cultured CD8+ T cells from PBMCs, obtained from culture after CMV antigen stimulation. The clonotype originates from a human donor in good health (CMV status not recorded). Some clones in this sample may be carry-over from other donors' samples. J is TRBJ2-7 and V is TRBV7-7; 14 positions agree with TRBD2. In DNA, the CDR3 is TGTGCTAGCAGCTTAGGGACTAGCGGGGGCGAGCAGTACGTC. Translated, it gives CASSLGTSGGEQYV.